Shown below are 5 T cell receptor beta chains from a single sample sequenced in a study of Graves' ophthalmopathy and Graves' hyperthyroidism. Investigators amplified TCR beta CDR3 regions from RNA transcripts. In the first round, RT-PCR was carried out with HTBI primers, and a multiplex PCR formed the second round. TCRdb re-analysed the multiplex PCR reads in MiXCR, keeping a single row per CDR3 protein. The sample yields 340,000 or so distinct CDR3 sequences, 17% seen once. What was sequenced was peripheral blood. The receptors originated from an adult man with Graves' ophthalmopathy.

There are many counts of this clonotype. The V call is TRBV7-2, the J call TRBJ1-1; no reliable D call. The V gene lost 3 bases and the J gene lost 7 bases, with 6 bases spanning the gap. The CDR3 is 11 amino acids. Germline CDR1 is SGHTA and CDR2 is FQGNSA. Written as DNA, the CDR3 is TGTGCCAGCAGCTTCGACTTTGAAGCTTTCTTT. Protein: CASSFDFEAFF.

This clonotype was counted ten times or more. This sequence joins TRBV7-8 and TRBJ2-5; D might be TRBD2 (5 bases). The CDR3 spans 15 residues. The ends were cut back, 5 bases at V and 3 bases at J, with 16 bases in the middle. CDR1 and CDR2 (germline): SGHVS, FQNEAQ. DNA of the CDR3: TGTGCCAGCAGCGGACGGAGGCGGACCAAAGAGACCCAGTACTTC. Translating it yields CASSGRRRTKETQYF.

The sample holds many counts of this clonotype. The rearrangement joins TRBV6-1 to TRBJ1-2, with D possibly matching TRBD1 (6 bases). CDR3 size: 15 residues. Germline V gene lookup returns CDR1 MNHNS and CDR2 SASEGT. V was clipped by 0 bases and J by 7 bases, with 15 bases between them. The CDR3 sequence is CASSEASGQSVGYTF. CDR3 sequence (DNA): TGTGCCAGCAGTGAAGCGTCAGGACAGTCCGTTGGCTACACCTTC.

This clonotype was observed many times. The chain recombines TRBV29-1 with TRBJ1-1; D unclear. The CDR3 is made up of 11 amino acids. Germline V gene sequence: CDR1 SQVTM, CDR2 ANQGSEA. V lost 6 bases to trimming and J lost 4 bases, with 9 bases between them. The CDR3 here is CSVASVTEAFF. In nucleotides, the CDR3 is TGCAGCGTGGCCTCGGTCACTGAAGCTTTCTTT.

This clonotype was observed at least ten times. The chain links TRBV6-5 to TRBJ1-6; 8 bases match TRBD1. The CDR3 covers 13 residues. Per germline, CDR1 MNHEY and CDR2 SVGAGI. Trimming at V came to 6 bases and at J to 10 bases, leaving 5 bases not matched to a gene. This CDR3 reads CASRDRDGSPLHF. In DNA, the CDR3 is TGTGCCAGCAGGGACAGGGATGGCTCACCCCTCCACTTT.